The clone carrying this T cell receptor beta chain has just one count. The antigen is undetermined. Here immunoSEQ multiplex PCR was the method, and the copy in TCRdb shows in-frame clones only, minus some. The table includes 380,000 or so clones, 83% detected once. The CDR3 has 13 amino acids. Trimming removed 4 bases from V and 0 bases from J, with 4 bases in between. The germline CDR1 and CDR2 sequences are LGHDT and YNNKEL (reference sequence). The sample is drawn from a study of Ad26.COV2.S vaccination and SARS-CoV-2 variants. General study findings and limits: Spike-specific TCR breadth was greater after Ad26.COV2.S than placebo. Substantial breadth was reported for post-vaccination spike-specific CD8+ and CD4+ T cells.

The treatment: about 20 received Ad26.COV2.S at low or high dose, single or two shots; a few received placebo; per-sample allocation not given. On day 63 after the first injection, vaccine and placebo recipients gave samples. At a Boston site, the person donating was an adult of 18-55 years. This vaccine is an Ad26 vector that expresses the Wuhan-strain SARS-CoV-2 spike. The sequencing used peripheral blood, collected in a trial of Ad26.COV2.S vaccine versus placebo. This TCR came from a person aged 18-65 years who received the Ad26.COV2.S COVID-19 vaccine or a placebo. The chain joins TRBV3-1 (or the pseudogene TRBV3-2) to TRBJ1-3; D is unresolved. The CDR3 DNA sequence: TGTGCCAGCAGCCGGGCCTCTGGAAACACCATATATTTT. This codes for CASSRASGNTIYF.